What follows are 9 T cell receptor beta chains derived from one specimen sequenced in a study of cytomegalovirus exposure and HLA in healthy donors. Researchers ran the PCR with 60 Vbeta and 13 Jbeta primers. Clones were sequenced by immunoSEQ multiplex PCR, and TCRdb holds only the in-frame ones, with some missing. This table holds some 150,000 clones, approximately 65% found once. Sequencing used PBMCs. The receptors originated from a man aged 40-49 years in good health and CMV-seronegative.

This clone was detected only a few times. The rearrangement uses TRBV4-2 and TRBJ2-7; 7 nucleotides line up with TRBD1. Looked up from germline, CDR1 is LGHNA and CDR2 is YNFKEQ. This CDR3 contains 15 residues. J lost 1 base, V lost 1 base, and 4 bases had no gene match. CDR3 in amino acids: CASSQVWDSSYEQYF. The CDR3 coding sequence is TGTGCCAGCAGCCAAGTGTGGGACAGTTCCTACGAGCAGTACTTC.

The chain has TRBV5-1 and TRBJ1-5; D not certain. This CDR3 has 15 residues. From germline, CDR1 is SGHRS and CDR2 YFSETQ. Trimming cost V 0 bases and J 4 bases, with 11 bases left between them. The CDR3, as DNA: TGCGCCAGCAGCTTGGGACCCGCGGGGAATCAGCCCCAGCATTTT. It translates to CASSLGPAGNQPQHF.

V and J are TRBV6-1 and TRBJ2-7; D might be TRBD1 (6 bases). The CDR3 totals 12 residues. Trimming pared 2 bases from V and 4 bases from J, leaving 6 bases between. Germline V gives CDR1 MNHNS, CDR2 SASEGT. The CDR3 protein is CASSEQGYEQYF. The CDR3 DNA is TGTGCCAGCAGTGAACAGGGGTACGAGCAGTACTTC.

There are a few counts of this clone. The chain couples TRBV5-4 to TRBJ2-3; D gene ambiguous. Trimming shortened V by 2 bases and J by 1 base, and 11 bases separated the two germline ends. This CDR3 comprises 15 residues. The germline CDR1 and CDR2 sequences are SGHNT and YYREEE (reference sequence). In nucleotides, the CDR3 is TGTGCCAGCAGCTTTCGGCAGGTGGGCACAGATACGCAGTATTTT. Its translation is CASSFRQVGTDTQYF.

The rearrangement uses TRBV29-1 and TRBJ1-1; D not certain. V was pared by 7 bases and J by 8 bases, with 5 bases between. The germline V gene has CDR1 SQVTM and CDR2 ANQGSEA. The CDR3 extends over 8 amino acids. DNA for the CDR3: TGCAGCGCCTCCGAAGCTTTCTTT. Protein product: CSASEAFF.

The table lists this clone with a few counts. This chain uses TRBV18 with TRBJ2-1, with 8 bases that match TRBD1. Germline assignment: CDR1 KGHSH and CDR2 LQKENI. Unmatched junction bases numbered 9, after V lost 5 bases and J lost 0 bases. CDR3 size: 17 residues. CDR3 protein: CASSTGGQFASYNEQFF. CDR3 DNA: TGTGCCAGCTCAACAGGGGGACAGTTCGCCTCCTACAATGAGCAGTTCTTC.

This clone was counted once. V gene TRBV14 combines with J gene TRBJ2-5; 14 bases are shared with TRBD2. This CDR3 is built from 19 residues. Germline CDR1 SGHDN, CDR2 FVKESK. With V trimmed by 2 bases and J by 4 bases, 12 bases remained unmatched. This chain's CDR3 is CASSQLPGLAGVGGETQYF. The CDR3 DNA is TGTGCCAGCAGCCAACTACCGGGACTAGCGGGAGTAGGGGGAGAGACCCAGTACTTC.

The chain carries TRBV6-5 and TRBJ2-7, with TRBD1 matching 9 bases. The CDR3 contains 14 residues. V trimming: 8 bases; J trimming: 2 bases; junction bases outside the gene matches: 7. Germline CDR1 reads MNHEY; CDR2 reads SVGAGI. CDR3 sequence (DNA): TGTGCCAGCTCAAACCGGGACAGGGCCTACGAGCAGTACTTC. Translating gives CASSNRDRAYEQYF.

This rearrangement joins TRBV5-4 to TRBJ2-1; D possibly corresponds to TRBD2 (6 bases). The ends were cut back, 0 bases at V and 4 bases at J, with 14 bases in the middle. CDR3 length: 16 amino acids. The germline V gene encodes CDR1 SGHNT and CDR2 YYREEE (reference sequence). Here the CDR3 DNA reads TGTGCCAGCAGCTTGGCGGGGCTAGCGACTTACAATGAGCAGTTCTTC. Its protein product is CASSLAGLATYNEQFF.